The entry below gives a single T cell receptor (beta chain) sequence along with its context. Its antigen is not identified. The use of a sample-barcoded 5' primer and a J-beta primer mix characterized a second PCR of about 6 to 12 cycles. TCRdb used MiXCR to reprocess the 5' RACE reads, holding one entry per CDR3 protein. The data contain hundreds of thousands of distinct CDR3 sequences, roughly 26% of them seen just once; the ten biggest clones take up roughly 17%. CDR3 size: 14 residues. CDR1 and CDR2 from the germline V gene are SGHTA and FQGNSA. V was pared by 5 bases and J by 10 bases, with 10 bases of the junction left unmatched. This specimen comes from a study of blood T cells in healthy people across ages. General study points: Older age coincided with a roughly linear decline in TCR beta diversity per million T cells.

The genes are TRBV7-2 and TRBJ2-1; 8 positions agree with TRBD2. This TCR was recovered from a woman older than 75 in good health. Sequencing was carried out using blood. CDR3 nucleotide sequence: TGTGCCAGCAGCACCGGACTAGCTAAGCGAGAGCAGTTCTTC. Its translation: CASSTGLAKREQFF.